This T cell receptor (beta chain) came from a study of CD8 T cells in ankylosing spondylitis. Study-wide points: Characteristic of ankylosing spondylitis blood, it appeared, was a TCR beta motif comprising eight highly homologous variants.

MiXCR, applied by TCRdb to the 5' RACE reads, yields one record per CDR3 protein. The sample consists of 300,000 to 400,000 distinct CDR3 sequences, about a fifth of them appearing once. To note about this clonotype: Its antigen is not identified.

The clonotype originates from a male donor with ankylosing spondylitis. Sequencing was performed on blood, either unsorted or a sorted T cell fraction (not recorded which).

CDR3 DNA: TGTGCCAGCAGTTTATCGGTGATCAATGAGCAGTTCTTC. The encoded protein is CASSLSVINEQFF. The chain has TRBV27 and TRBJ2-1; D is undetermined. The germline V gene encodes CDR1 MNHEY and CDR2 SMNVEV (reference sequence). V lost 0 bases to trimming and J lost 6 bases, with 6 bases between them. This CDR3 is 13 amino acids long.